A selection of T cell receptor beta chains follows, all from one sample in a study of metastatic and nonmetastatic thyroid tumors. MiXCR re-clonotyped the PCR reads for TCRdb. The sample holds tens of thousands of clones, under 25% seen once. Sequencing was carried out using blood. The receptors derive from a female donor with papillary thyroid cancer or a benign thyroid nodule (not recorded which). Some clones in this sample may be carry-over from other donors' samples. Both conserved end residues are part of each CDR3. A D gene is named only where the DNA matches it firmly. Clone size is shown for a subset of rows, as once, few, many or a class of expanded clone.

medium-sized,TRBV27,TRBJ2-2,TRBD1,TGTGCCAGCACCCTAGGGGGCCCGAACACCGGGGAGCTGTTTTTT,CASTLGGPNTGELFF
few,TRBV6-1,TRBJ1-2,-,TGTGCCAGCAGTGAAATGGCAGGAACCGCCTATGGCTACACCTTC,CASSEMAGTAYGYTF
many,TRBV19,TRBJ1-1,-,TGTGCCAGTAGCACATACGAAGGTACTGAAGCTTTCTTT,CASSTYEGTEAFF
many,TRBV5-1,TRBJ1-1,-,TGCGCCAGCAGCCCCAGGCCGGCTCTGAACACTGAAGCTTTCTTT,CASSPRPALNTEAFF
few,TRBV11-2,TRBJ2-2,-,TGTGCCAGCAGCCCCCTCGTGCACGGGGAGCTGTTTTTT,CASSPLVHGELFF
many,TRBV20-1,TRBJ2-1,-,TGCAGTGCTAGTAAAGGGGGGAGCTCCTACAATGAGCAGTTCTTC,CSASKGGSSYNEQFF
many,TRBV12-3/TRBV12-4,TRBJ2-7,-,TGTGCCAGCAGCCCGAATGGGGGCTACGAGCAGCACTTC,CASSPNGGYEQHF
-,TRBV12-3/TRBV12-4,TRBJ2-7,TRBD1,TGTGCCAGCAGCCGGGCTGGGACAGGGGGTACTTACGAGCAGTACTTC,CASSRAGTGGTYEQYF
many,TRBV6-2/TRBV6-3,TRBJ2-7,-,TGTGCCAGCAGGGCGGGGGCCTACGGGCAGTACTTC,CASRAGAYGQYF
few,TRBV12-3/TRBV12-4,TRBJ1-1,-,TGTGCCAGCAGTTCCTTTGGCGACACTGAAGCTTTCTTT,CASSSFGDTEAFF
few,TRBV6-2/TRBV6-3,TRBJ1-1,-,TGTGCCAGCAGTTACTCGCACCAGGAGAACACTGAAGCTTTCTTT,CASSYSHQENTEAFF
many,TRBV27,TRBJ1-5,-,TGTGCCAGCAGTTTATCGAGAGGGAATCAGCCCCAGCATTTT,CASSLSRGNQPQHF
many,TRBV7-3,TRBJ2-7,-,TGTGCCAGCAGCCGTTGGACTAAAGAGGTCTACGAGCAGTACTTC,CASSRWTKEVYEQYF
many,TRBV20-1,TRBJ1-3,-,TGCAGTGCTAGACAGGCGGCCTCTGGAAACACCATATATTTT,CSARQAASGNTIYF
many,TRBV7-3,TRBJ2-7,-,TGTGCCAGCAGCTTAAGTGGTGGCACAGCCTACGAGCAGTACTTC,CASSLSGGTAYEQYF
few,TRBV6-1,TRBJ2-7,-,TGTGCCAGCAGTCCCCGACAACCTCCCTACGAGCAGTACTTC,CASSPRQPPYEQYF
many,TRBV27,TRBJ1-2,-,TGTGCCAGCAGTTTTGGTCCGCTCTATGGCTACACCTTC,CASSFGPLYGYTF
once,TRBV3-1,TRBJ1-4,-,TGTGCCAGCAGCCAAGGCGTAGGGTATGGGATTGAAAAACTGTTTTTT,CASSQGVGYGIEKLFF
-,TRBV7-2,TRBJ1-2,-,TGTTCCAGCAGCTTCGGGGCCTATGGCTACACCTTC,CSSSFGAYGYTF
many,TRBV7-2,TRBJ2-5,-,TGTGCCAGCGGTCTAGACGGGGGTGAAGGAGAGACCCAGTACTTC,CASGLDGGEGETQYF
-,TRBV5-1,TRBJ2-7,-,TGCGCCAGCAGCTTGGCCCCCACGGGGAGCTACGAGCAGTACTTC,CASSLAPTGSYEQYF
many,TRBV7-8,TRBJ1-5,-,TGTGCCAGCAGCCCCGAAAAGAGGGCGAGCAATCAGCCCCAGCATTTT,CASSPEKRASNQPQHF
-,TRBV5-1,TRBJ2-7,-,TGCGCCAGCAGCGTAGGAGTTAGTTCCTACGAGCAGTACTTC,CASSVGVSSYEQYF
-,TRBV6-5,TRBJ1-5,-,TGTCCCAGCTGTACTAGCAATCAGCCCCAGCATTTT,CPSCTSNQPQHF
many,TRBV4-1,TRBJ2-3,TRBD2,TGCGCCAGCAGCCAAGGACTAGCGGGGGACACAGATACGCAGTATTTT,CASSQGLAGDTDTQYF
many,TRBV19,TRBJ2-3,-,TGTGCCACCAGTAGGGGGTTGGCAGATACGCAGTATTTT,CATSRGLADTQYF
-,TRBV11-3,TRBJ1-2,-,TGTGCCAGCAGCCCTCAGACGGACCCAAACTATGGCTACACCTTC,CASSPQTDPNYGYTF
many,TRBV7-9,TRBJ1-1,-,TGTGCCAGCAGCTTACCGGGAGCCGGGAACACTGAAGCTTTCTTT,CASSLPGAGNTEAFF
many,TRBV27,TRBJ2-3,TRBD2,TGTGCCAGCAGTTTATCCCCGGGACTAGCGGGGGGAGGAGATACGCAGTATTTT,CASSLSPGLAGGGDTQYF
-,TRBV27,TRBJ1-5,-,TGTGCCAGCAGTTTATTAGGGCCGGGGAACAATCAGCCCCAGCATTTT,CASSLLGPGNNQPQHF
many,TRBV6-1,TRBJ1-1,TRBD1,TGTGCCGAAACAGGGGGGTTAGACGGCACTGAAGCTTTCTTT,CAETGGLDGTEAFF
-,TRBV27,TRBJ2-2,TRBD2,TGTGCCAGCAGTCCCAGCGGGGGCACCGGGGAGCTGTTTTTT,CASSPSGGTGELFF
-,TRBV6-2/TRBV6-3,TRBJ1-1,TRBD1,TGTGCCAGTCATACGGGACAGGGGGCGCGGGGCACTGAAGCTTTCTTT,CASHTGQGARGTEAFF
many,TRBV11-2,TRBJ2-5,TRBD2,TGTGCCAGCAGCTTGGCGGGGGGGCAGGAAGAGACCCAGTACTTC,CASSLAGGQEETQYF
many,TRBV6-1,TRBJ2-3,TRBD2,TGTGCCAGCTCCCCCCAGAAGGGCGGGGGGGCAGATACGCAGTATTTT,CASSPQKGGGADTQYF
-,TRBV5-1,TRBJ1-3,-,TGCGCCAGCGTGCAGGGGTCTGGAGACACCATATATTTT,CASVQGSGDTIYF
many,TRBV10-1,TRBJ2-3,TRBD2,TGCGCCAGCAGTGAGAATAGCGGGGCGAACACAGATACGCAGTATTTT,CASSENSGANTDTQYF
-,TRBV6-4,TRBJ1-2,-,TGTGCCAGCAGTGGTCGGGGGGCAGATAACTATGGCTACACCTTC,CASSGRGADNYGYTF
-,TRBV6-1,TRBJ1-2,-,TGTGCCAGCAGGGGGGAAGTCGGTGGCTACACCTTC,CASRGEVGGYTF
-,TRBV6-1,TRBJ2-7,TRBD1,TGTGCCAGCAGTGAATATATTCGACAGGGGGTCTACGAGCAGTACTTC,CASSEYIRQGVYEQYF
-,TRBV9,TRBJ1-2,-,TGTGCCAGCAGCAAAGGGGGGGGAAAGCATGGCTACACCTTC,CASSKGGGKHGYTF
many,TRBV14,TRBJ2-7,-,TGTGCCAGCAGCCTCGACAGCACCTCCTACGAGCAGTACTTC,CASSLDSTSYEQYF
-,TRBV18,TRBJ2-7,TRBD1,TGTGCCAGCTCACAGGACAGGGCCTTCGAGCAGTACTTC,CASSQDRAFEQYF
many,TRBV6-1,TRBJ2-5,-,TGTGCCAGCCGCCTAGCGAGGGGACAGGAGACCCAGTACTTC,CASRLARGQETQYF
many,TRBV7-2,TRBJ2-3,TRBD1,TGTGCCAGCAGCTCGACAGGGGGGGGCGGTACGCAGTATTTT,CASSSTGGGGTQYF
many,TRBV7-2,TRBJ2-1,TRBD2,TGTGCCAGCAGCCCACGAGCGGGGGGGTGGGACAATGAGCAGTTCTTC,CASSPRAGGWDNEQFF
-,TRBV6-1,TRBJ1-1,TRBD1,TGTGCCAGCAGTGCTCACAGGGGGAACACTGAAGCTTTCTTT,CASSAHRGNTEAFF
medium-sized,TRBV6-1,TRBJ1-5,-,TGTGCCAGCAGCCGCGACAGGCCTAATCAGCCCCAGCATTTT,CASSRDRPNQPQHF
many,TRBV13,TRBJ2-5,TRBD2,TGTGCCAGCAGCTTAGGGGGGACTAGCGGGGGTCGGGAGACCCAGTACTTC,CASSLGGTSGGRETQYF
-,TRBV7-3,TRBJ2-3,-,TGTGCCTGCAGCTTAACCTCTGGGGAGTCAGATACGCAGTATTTT,CACSLTSGESDTQYF
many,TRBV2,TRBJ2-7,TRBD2,TGTGCCAGCAGTGGAACTAGCGGGAACTCCTACGAGCAGTACTTC,CASSGTSGNSYEQYF
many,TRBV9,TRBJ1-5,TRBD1,TGTGCCAGCAGCGCCGGGGGACAGGGGGCGAATCAGCCCCAGCATTTT,CASSAGGQGANQPQHF